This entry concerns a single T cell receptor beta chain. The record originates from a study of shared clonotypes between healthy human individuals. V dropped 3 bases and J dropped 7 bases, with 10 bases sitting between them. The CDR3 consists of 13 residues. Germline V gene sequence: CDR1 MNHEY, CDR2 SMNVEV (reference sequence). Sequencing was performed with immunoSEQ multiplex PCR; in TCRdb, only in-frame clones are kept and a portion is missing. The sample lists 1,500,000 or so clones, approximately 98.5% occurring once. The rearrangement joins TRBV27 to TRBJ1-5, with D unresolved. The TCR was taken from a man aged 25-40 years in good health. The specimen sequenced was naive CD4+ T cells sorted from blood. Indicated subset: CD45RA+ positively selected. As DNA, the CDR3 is TGTGCCAGCAGTTTCTCTCCTTGGCAGCCCCAGCATTTT. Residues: CASSFSPWQPQHF.